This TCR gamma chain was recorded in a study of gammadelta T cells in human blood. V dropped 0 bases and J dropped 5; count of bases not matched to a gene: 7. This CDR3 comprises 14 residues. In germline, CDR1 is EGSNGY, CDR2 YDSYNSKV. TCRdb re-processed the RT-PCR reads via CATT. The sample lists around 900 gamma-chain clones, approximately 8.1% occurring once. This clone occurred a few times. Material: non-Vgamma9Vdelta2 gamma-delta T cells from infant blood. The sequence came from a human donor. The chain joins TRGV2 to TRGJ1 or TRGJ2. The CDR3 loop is CATWDGYPNYKKLF. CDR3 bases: TGTGCCACCTGGGACGGGTATCCCAATTATAAGAAACTCTTT.